This TCR beta chain was captured in a study of early T cells in non-severe SARS-CoV-2 infection. Study results and limitations: In VDJdb matching, anti-spike CD8 responses were favored while private and CD4 specificities went missing.

Each CDR3 protein is one row after TCRdb ran MiXCR on the 5' RACE reads. Among fewer than 120,000 distinct CDR3 sequences listed, around 12% were seen once. This CDR3 has 13 amino acids. Per the germline V gene, CDR1 is MNHEY and CDR2 is SVGAGI. Trimming stripped 2 bases from V and 6 bases from J, with 7 bases between. As to this clonotype: The antigen is not known.

Sequenced here: whole blood, sampled at baseline. The TCR was taken from an adult who was a healthcare worker with PCR-confirmed SARS-CoV-2 infection or an uninfected control (not recorded which). The chain joins TRBV6-5 to TRBJ1-4; D is uncertain. In DNA, the CDR3 is TGTGCCAGCAGTTACGTTGGAGATGAAAAACTGTTTTTT. This codes for CASSYVGDEKLFF.